Shown below are 4 T cell receptor beta chains from a single sample sequenced in a study of blood T cell repertoires in COVID-19. TCRdb's copy holds only in-frame clones and misses some; the assay was immunoSEQ multiplex PCR. The sample includes around 230,000 clones, approximately 86% seen only once; the top ten take around 3.3%. Sequenced: PBMCs or T cells enriched from blood (not recorded which). The origin of the receptors is a woman between 40 and 55 years old with acute COVID-19.

V is TRBV10-3 and J is TRBJ2-7, with 7 bases identical to TRBD1. This CDR3 is 15 amino acids long. The junction had 4 bases not matched to a gene; V was cut back by 0 bases and J by 2 bases. The germline V gene has CDR1 ENHRY and CDR2 SYGVKD. CDR3 residues: CAISESRQGAYEQYF. DNA of the CDR3: TGTGCCATCAGTGAGTCCAGACAGGGTGCCTACGAGCAGTACTTC.

The gene calls are TRBV7-9 and TRBJ2-7, with D perhaps matching TRBD1 (6 bases). Trimming removed 5 bases at V and 2 bases at J, with 16 bases between. This CDR3 region has 15 residues. Germline-derived CDR1 and CDR2 are SEHNR and FQNEAQ (reference sequence). CDR3 nucleotides: TGTGCCAGCAGCCCGACCCGGGACATGACCTACGAGCAGTACTTC. Protein sequence: CASSPTRDMTYEQYF.

The chain recombines TRBV30 with TRBJ1-5; 7 nucleotides agree with TRBD1. This CDR3 comprises 13 residues. J lost 7 bases, V lost 3 bases, and 6 bases had no gene match. CDR1 is GTSNPN, CDR2 SVGIG, per germline (reference sequence). CDR3 nucleotide sequence: TGTGCCTGGAGCGGAGGGGGCGAACAGCCCCAGCATTTT. Translating gives CAWSGGGEQPQHF.

The V gene is TRBV4-1, the J gene TRBJ2-5, with 8 bases fitting TRBD1. The CDR3 sequence is 14 residues long. Germline-derived CDR1 and CDR2 are MGHRA and YSYEKL. Germline trimming cut 4 bases from V and 5 bases from J; bases unmatched to any gene: 6. CDR3 coding DNA: TGCGCCAGCAGCCCGGACAGGGTTGCTGAGACCCAGTACTTC. Protein: CASSPDRVAETQYF.